Following are 16 T cell receptor beta chains from one sample sequenced in a study of T cell repertoires in cytomegalovirus infection. Their cognate antigens are unknown. TCRdb processed the reads anew with MiXCR; each CDR3 protein has one entry. The table records 640,000 or so distinct CDR3 sequences, around a third of them present only once. The specimen was cultured PBMCs, collected from culture after CMV antigen stimulation. The receptors were sampled from a human donor in good health (CMV status not recorded). Some clones in this sample may be carry-over from other donors' samples.

This clonotype was counted a few times. J is TRBJ2-1 and V is TRBV11-1, with 8 bases that match TRBD1. The CDR3 totals 15 residues. Per germline, CDR1 SGHAT and CDR2 FQDESV (reference sequence). J gave up 4 bases and V 5 bases, and 7 bases lay outside the gene matches. The CDR3 DNA sequence: TGTGCCAGCAGCCCCGACAGGGGCCTTTACAATGAGCAGTTCTTC. Residues: CASSPDRGLYNEQFF.

This chain joins TRBV27 and TRBJ2-7; the match to TRBD2 covers 7 bases. Germline CDR1 MNHEY, CDR2 SMNVEV (reference sequence). V was pared by 6 bases and J by 7 bases, with 12 bases of the junction left unmatched. The CDR3 is 14 amino acids. The DNA of the CDR3 is TGTGCCAGCAGCCTTAATTGGGGGGGAGAAGAGCAGTACTTC. Amino acid sequence: CASSLNWGGEEQYF.

J is TRBJ2-1 and V is TRBV5-1; 8 bases fit TRBD1. The CDR3 extends over 15 amino acids. Germline CDR1 reads SGHRS; CDR2 reads YFSETQ. Unmatched junction bases numbered 9, after V lost 4 bases and J lost 6 bases. The DNA for the CDR3 is TGCGCCAGCAGCCGGCGGGACAGGTTGACCAATGAGCAGTTCTTC. Residues: CASSRRDRLTNEQFF.

The genes are TRBV7-4 and TRBJ1-1; D is perhaps TRBD1 (6 bases). The germline gives CDR1 SGHVT, CDR2 SQSDAQ. Between the trimmed V and J ends, which lost 1 base and 0 bases, there was a span of 12 bases. This CDR3 comprises 16 residues. Here the CDR3 reads CASSLDGGLMNTEAFF. CDR3 coding DNA: TGTGCCAGCAGCTTAGATGGGGGGCTCATGAACACTGAAGCTTTCTTT.

The rearrangement links TRBV7-2 to TRBJ2-2; tentatively, D is TRBD2 (5 bases). The V gene's germline CDR1 is SGHTA and CDR2 FQGNSA. The CDR3 runs to 16 residues. The V gene lost 5 bases and the J gene lost 1 base, with 14 bases spanning the gap. The CDR3 bases are TGTGCCAGCAGCCCCCCGGGTGGGAGGAACACCGGGGAGCTGTTTTTT. It translates to CASSPPGGRNTGELFF.

The genes are TRBV19 and TRBJ2-1; TRBD2 matches 7 bases. Germline V lookup: CDR1 LNHDA, CDR2 SQIVND (reference sequence). The V segment lost 5 bases and the J segment 0 bases; nucleotides outside the gene matches: 10. This CDR3 spans 17 amino acids. The CDR3 region is CASSHAWGGVSYNEQFF. DNA for the CDR3: TGTGCCAGTAGTCACGCGTGGGGGGGAGTCTCCTACAATGAGCAGTTCTTC.

This clonotype occurred a few times. The chain carries TRBV2 and TRBJ2-1; D uncertain. CDR1 is SNHLY and CDR2 is FYNNEI in the germline V gene. With 7 bases removed from V and 7 bases from J, the gap between germline ends came to 14 bases. The CDR3 runs to 13 residues. CDR3 bases: TGTGCCAGCACTAAAGGCTGGCAAAATGAGCAGTTCTTC. Translated: CASTKGWQNEQFF.

V usage is TRBV6-2 or TRBV6-3 and J usage is TRBJ2-1; D remains unclear. The CDR3 runs to 14 residues. Trimming stripped 8 bases from V and 2 bases from J, with 13 bases between. Looked up from germline, CDR1 is MNHEY and CDR2 is SVGEGT. The CDR3 nucleotides read TGTGCCAGCCACAACCCGGGTACCTACAATGAGCAGTTCTTC. This gives the protein CASHNPGTYNEQFF.

The chain links TRBV12-3 or TRBV12-4 to TRBJ2-5, with D possibly TRBD1 on 5 matching bases. This CDR3 has 13 amino acids. The ends were cut back, 3 bases at V and 5 bases at J, with 10 bases in the middle. The CDR3 DNA is TGTGCCAGCAGTTTCCCCCCAGGGGAGACCCAGTACTTC. It encodes CASSFPPGETQYF.

This clonotype was found many times. This chain joins TRBV7-2 and TRBJ2-1; possibly TRBD2 for D (6 bases). The V gene lost 1 base and the J gene lost 10 bases, with 17 bases spanning the gap. CDR3 length equals 15 residues. Looked up from germline, CDR1 is SGHTA and CDR2 is FQGNSA. CDR3 region: CASSLEGGFSREQFF. In DNA, the CDR3 is TGTGCCAGCAGCTTAGAGGGAGGATTTTCCAGGGAGCAGTTCTTC.

The V and J genes are TRBV6-2 or TRBV6-3 and TRBJ2-1; 11 nucleotides line up with TRBD1. Germline CDR1 reads MNHEY; CDR2 reads SVGEGT. The CDR3 consists of 16 residues. The junction had 11 bases not matched to a gene; V was cut back by 6 bases and J by 7 bases. The chain's CDR3 is CASSWAPGQGGNEQFF. The CDR3 DNA reads TGTGCCAGCAGCTGGGCACCGGGACAGGGGGGGAATGAGCAGTTCTTC.

The rearrangement links TRBV28 to TRBJ1-5; no clear D. Germline-derived CDR1 and CDR2 are MDHEN and SYDVKM. This CDR3 is 15 amino acids long. The V and J ends lost 2 bases and 6 bases respectively, with 14 bases between them. The CDR3 reads CASSLGAPRTQPQHF. In nucleotides, the CDR3 is TGTGCCAGCAGTTTAGGAGCCCCGAGGACTCAGCCCCAGCATTTT.

This clonotype was detected a few times. The CDR3 protein is CASSLVSPTGGKKNIQYF. The CDR3 coding sequence is TGTGCCAGCAGCTTAGTATCCCCAACGGGAGGCAAGAAAAACATTCAGTACTTC. The chain joins TRBV11-2 to TRBJ2-4; TRBD2 matches 7 bases. The CDR3 spans 18 residues. Per germline, CDR1 SGHAT and CDR2 FQNNGV. Trimming at V came to 1 base and at J to 4 bases, leaving 13 bases not matched to a gene.

The chain is built from TRBV27 and TRBJ2-7; no clear D. The CDR3 runs to 14 residues. Germline lookup yields CDR1 MNHEY and CDR2 SMNVEV (reference sequence). V was trimmed by 7 bases and J by 3 bases, leaving 16 bases between them. The CDR3 DNA reads as TGTGCCAGCATCCCTACGGCAGAAAACTACGAGCAGTACTTC. Residues: CASIPTAENYEQYF.

This clonotype was observed a few times. This chain joins TRBV19 and TRBJ1-2; D call uncertain. Per the germline V gene, CDR1 is LNHDA and CDR2 is SQIVND (reference sequence). The CDR3 contains 13 residues. V was clipped by 3 bases and J by 3 bases, with 8 bases between them. The CDR3 DNA reads TGTGCCAGTAGTATTGACGTATACTATGGCTACACCTTC. It translates to CASSIDVYYGYTF.

This clonotype was found once. The V call is TRBV10-3, the J call TRBJ1-2; D not resolved. The V end lost 0 bases, the J end lost 2 bases, and 13 bases lay between the germline ends. Germline V gene data show CDR1 as ENHRY and CDR2 as SYGVKD. This CDR3 contains 16 residues. CDR3 nucleotide sequence: TGTGCCATCAGTGAGTCAGTTTACAGCCTGAACTATGGCTACACCTTC. The encoded protein is CAISESVYSLNYGYTF.